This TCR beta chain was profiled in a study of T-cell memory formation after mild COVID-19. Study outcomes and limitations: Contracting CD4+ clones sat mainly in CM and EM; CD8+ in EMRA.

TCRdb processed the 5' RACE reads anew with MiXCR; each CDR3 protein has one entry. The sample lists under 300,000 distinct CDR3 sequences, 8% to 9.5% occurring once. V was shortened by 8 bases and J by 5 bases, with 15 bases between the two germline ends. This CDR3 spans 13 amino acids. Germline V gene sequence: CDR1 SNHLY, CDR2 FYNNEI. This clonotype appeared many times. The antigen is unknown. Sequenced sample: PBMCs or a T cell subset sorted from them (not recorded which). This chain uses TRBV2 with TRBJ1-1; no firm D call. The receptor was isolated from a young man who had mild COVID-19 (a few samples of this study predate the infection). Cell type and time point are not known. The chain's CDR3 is CASGELLRTEAFF. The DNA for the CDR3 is TGTGCCAGCGGGGAGCTGTTGAGGACTGAAGCTTTCTTT.